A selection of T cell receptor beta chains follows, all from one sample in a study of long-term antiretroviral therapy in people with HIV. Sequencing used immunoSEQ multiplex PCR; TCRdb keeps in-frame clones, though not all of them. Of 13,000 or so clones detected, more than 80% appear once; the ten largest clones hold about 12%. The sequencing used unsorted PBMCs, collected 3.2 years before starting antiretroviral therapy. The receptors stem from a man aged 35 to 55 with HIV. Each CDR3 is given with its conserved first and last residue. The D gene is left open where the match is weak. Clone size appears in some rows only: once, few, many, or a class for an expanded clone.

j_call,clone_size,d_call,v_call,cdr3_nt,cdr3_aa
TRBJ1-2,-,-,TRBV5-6,TGTGCCAGCAGCGTCCGGGACCCAGTAGCCGGCTACACCTTC,CASSVRDPVAGYTF
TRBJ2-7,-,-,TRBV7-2,TGTGCCAGCAGCTTGGGGCGGGCCTCCTACGAGCAGTACTTC,CASSLGRASYEQYF
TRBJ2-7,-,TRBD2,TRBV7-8,TGTGCCAGCAGCGCCCGGGAAGCGGGGGGGGTCGAGCAGTACTTC,CASSAREAGGVEQYF
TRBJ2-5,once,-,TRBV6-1,TGTGCCAGCAGTGAACAATTGACAGGAGTAAGCGATAACCAAGAGACCCAGTACTTC,CASSEQLTGVSDNQETQYF
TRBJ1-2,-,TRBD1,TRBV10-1,TGCGCCAGCAGTGAGAGACAGGGCTATGGCTACACCTTC,CASSERQGYGYTF
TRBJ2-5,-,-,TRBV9,TGTGCCAGCAGCGGCGCTAGCAAAGAGACCCAGTACTTC,CASSGASKETQYF
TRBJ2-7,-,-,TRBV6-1,TGTGCCAGCAGACAAGAGGGGACCTCAGGGCACTTC,CASRQEGTSGHF
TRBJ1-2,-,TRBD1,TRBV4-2,TGTGCCAGCAGCCAAGAGTCAGGACAGGCCTATGGCTACACCTTC,CASSQESGQAYGYTF
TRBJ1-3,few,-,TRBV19,TGTGCCAGTCGGGACTTGGGCTCTGGAAACACCATATATTTT,CASRDLGSGNTIYF
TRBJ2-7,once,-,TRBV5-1,TGCGCCAGCACCCCTTGGTCCCGGACGGACTACTACGAGCAGTACTTC,CASTPWSRTDYYEQYF
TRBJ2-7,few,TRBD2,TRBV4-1,TGCGCCAGCAGCCTGGCCGGGACTAGCGTGAACGAGCAGTACTTC,CASSLAGTSVNEQYF
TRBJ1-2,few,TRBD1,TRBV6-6,TGTGCCAGCAGTTACCCTCAGGGGGCCTACTATGGCTACACCTTC,CASSYPQGAYYGYTF
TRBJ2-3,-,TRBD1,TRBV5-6,TGTGCCAGCAGCTTGGGGACAGGGATCGCAGATACGCAGTATTTT,CASSLGTGIADTQYF
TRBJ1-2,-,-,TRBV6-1,TGTGCCAGCAGATTGGGGCAGGGTTCGGGTGGCTACACCTTC,CASRLGQGSGGYTF
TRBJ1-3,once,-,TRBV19,TGTGCCAGTAGTAGCTGGGACACGTATGAACAGGCCGAAAAGACTGGAAACACCATATATTTT,CASSSWDTYEQAEKTGNTIYF
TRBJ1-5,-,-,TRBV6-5,TGTGCCAGCAGTTACTCGTCGGCAGCTAATCAGCCCCAGCATTTT,CASSYSSAANQPQHF
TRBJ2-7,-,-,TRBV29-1,TGCAGCGTTGGAGGGGCCCTGAGCTCCTACGAGCAGTACTTC,CSVGGALSSYEQYF
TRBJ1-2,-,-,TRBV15,TGTGCCACCAGCAGAGGGGGCGGAGGGACAATCTATGGCTACACCTTC,CATSRGGGGTIYGYTF
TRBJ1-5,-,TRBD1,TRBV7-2,TGTGCCAGCAGCAAGACAGGGGATGGCAATCAGCCCCAGCATTTT,CASSKTGDGNQPQHF
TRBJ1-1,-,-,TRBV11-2,TGTGCCAGCAGCTTAGATTGGGCAGGGTCCGGTGAAGCTTTCTTT,CASSLDWAGSGEAFF
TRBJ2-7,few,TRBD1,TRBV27,TGTGCCAGCAGTTTTGGCAGGGGGTACGAGCAGTACTTC,CASSFGRGYEQYF
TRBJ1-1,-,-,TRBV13,TGTGCCAGCAGTTTGCCTCGAGGGGGATTTTCAGGAACTGAAGCTTTCTTT,CASSLPRGGFSGTEAFF
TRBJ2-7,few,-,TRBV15,TGTGCCACCAGCAGAGAAATCTCTAGCTTATCCTACGAGCAGTACTTC,CATSREISSLSYEQYF
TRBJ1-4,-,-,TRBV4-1,TGCGCCAGCAGCCGCATCCATGGGGAAAAACTGTTTTTT,CASSRIHGEKLFF
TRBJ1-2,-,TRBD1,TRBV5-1,TGCGCCAGCAGCTTGTCAGGTGGACAGGGGGCGTGGGATGGCTACACCTTC,CASSLSGGQGAWDGYTF
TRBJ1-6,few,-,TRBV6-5,TGTGCCAGCAGTGACAGAATTAATTCACCCCTCCACTTT,CASSDRINSPLHF
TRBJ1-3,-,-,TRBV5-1,TGCGCCAGCAGCTTGGACACAGGCTCCCTCTCTGGAAACACCATATATTTT,CASSLDTGSLSGNTIYF
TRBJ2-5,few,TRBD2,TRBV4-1,TGCGCCAGCAGCCAAGGTCCCCAGCGGGGGGGCGAGACCCAGTACTTC,CASSQGPQRGGETQYF
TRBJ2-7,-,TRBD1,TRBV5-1,TGCGCCAGCAGCTTGGCCGGGACAGGGGGCGACGAGCAGTACTTC,CASSLAGTGGDEQYF
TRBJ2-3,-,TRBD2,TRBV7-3,TGTGCCAGCAGCCCTACGGGACTAGCGGGGGTTCGCACAGATACGCAGTATTTT,CASSPTGLAGVRTDTQYF
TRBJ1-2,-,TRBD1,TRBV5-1,TGCGCCAGCAGCCGTGGACAGGATAACTATGGCTACACCTTC,CASSRGQDNYGYTF
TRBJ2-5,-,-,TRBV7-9,TGTGCCAGCAGCTTCGCAGGGTACCAAGAGACCCAGTACTTC,CASSFAGYQETQYF
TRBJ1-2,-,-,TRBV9,TGTGCCAGCAGCGTATCCTCGGCTAAAGGGGCATACTATGGCTACACCTTC,CASSVSSAKGAYYGYTF
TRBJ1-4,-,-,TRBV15,TGTGCCACCAGCAGGGCCCCTGCAGGGACTAATGAAAAACTGTTTTTT,CATSRAPAGTNEKLFF
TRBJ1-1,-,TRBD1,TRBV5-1,TGCGCCAGCAGCCCAGCCGGGACAGGGGAGGAAAAAGCTTTCTTT,CASSPAGTGEEKAFF
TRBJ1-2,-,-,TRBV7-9,TGTGCCAGCAGCTCTTACGCCCTGGACTATGGCTACACCTTC,CASSSYALDYGYTF
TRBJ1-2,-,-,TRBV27,TGTGCCAGCAGGATGGGGACGTCTCGATCGTATGGCTACACCTTC,CASRMGTSRSYGYTF
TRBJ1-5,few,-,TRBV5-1,TGCGCCAGCAGCTTGGAGGTGGGGCCGGGGCCCCAGCATTTT,CASSLEVGPGPQHF
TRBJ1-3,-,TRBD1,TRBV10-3,TGTGCCATCACCTCGACAGGGGCTAGAAACACCATATATTTT,CAITSTGARNTIYF
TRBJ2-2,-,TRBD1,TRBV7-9,TGTGCCAGCAGCTTAGCGGGACAGGGAAACACCGGGGAGCTGTTTTTT,CASSLAGQGNTGELFF
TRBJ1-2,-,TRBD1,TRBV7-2,TGTGCCAGCAGCTTAAGCACAGGGGGAGGATATGGTGGCTACACCTTC,CASSLSTGGGYGGYTF
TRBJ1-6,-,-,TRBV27,TGTGCCAGCAGTTCCGCAGGGGCAGGCAATTCACCCCTCCACTTT,CASSSAGAGNSPLHF
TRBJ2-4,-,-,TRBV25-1,TGTGCCAGCAGTAGCCGTTATCGGGGAAACATTCAGTACTTC,CASSSRYRGNIQYF
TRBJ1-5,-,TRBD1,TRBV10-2,TGCGCCAGCAGTCGGGACAGGGGAAGTCAGCCCCAGCATTTT,CASSRDRGSQPQHF
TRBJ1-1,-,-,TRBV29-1,TGCAGCGTTGAGTCGCAGTGGGTTAACACTGAAGCTTTCTTT,CSVESQWVNTEAFF
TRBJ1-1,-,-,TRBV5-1,TGCGCCAGCAGCTCCCAAGGGGGAGGCACTGAAGCTTTCTTT,CASSSQGGGTEAFF
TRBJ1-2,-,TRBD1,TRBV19,TGTGCCAGTAGTCCCCGACAGGGATTAGATGGCTACACCTTC,CASSPRQGLDGYTF
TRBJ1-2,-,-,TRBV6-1,TGTGCCAGCAGTGAAGCGAGGAGGGGATTAGGGGATGGCTACACCTTC,CASSEARRGLGDGYTF
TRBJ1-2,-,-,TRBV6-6,TGTGCCAGCATTGACACCTCTAACTATGGCTACACCTTC,CASIDTSNYGYTF
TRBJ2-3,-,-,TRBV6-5,TGTGCCAGCAGTTACTCTGGCAGAGCTAGCACAGATACGCAGTATTTT,CASSYSGRASTDTQYF
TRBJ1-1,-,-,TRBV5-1,TGCGCCAGCAGCTTGGGACAGCCGAACACTGAAGCTTTCTTT,CASSLGQPNTEAFF
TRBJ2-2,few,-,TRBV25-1,TGTGCCAGCAGTGACAGTTTTAGCGGGGAGCTGTTTTTT,CASSDSFSGELFF
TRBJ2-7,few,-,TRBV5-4,TGTGCCAGCAGCGTCGGGACCGACTACGAGCAGTACTTC,CASSVGTDYEQYF
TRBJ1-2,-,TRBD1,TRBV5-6,TGTGCCAGCAGCTTAGGTCCAGGACAGGACATTAGCTACACCTTC,CASSLGPGQDISYTF
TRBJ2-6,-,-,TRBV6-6,TGTGCCAGCAGTTCCTTGGCCCGCTCTGGGGCCAACGTCCTGACTTTC,CASSSLARSGANVLTF